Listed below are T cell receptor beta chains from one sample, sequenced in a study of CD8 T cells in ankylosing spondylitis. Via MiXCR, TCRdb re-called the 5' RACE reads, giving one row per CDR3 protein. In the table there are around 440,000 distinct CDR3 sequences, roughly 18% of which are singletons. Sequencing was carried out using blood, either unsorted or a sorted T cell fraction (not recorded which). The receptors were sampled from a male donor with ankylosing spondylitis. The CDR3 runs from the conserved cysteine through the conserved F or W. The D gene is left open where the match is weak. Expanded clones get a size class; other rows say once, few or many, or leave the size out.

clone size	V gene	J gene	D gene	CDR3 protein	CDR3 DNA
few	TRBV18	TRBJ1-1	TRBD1	CASSSGGGTEAFF	TGTGCCAGCTCATCAGGGGGTGGGACTGAAGCTTTCTTT
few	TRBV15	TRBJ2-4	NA	CATSRVRDRIAKNIQYF	TGTGCCACCAGCAGAGTGAGGGACCGAATTGCCAAAAACATTCAGTACTTC
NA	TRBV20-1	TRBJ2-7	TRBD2	CSARGLAGPSYEQYF	TGCAGTGCTAGGGGACTAGCGGGTCCTTCCTACGAGCAGTACTTC
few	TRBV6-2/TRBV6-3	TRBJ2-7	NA	CASSYWSFAEQYF	TGTGCCAGCAGTTATTGGTCGTTTGCCGAGCAGTACTTC
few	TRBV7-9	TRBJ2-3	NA	CASSLIRGSSTDTQYF	TGTGCCAGCAGCTTAATACGGGGGAGCAGTACAGATACGCAGTATTTT
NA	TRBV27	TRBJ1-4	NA	CASRNNLNEKLFF	TGTGCCAGCAGGAACAACCTTAATGAAAAACTGTTTTTT
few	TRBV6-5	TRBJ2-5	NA	CASSYDSEETQYF	TGTGCCAGCAGTTACGACAGCGAAGAGACCCAGTACTTC
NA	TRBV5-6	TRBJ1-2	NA	CASSTGYEGRYGYTF	TGTGCCAGCAGCACCGGCTACGAGGGAAGATATGGCTACACCTTC
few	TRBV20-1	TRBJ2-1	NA	CSARLEIGRVVSSYNEQFF	TGCAGTGCTAGACTGGAGATAGGTCGTGTGGTGAGCTCCTACAATGAGCAGTTCTTC
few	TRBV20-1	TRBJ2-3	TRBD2	CSASGTSGSSGTDTQYF	TGCAGTGCTAGCGGGACTAGCGGGAGCAGCGGCACAGATACGCAGTATTTT
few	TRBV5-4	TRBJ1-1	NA	CASSSRAGTGNTEAFF	TGTGCCAGCAGCTCCCGTGCGGGTACGGGGAACACTGAAGCTTTCTTT
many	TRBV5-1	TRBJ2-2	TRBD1	CASSRQTGTNTGELFF	TGCGCCAGCAGCAGGCAGACAGGGACGAACACCGGGGAGCTGTTTTTT
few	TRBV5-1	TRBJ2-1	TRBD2	CASSTGTSDPGVPSYNEQFF	TGCGCCAGCAGCACCGGGACTAGCGACCCGGGGGTCCCCTCCTACAATGAGCAGTTCTTC
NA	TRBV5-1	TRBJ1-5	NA	CASSLAGRHQPQHF	TGCGCCAGCAGCTTGGCGGGGAGGCATCAGCCCCAGCATTTT
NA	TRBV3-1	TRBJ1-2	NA	CASSQEFLRSVGYTF	TGTGCCAGCAGCCAAGAATTTCTCCGTTCAGTTGGCTACACCTTC
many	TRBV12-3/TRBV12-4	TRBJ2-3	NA	CASTRGTDTQYF	TGTGCCAGCACCAGGGGTACAGATACGCAGTATTTT
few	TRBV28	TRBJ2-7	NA	CASSLVQGSYEQYF	TGTGCCAGCAGTTTGGTACAGGGATCCTACGAGCAGTACTTC
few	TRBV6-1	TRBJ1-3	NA	CASSEAGGVSGNTIYF	TGTGCCAGCAGTGAAGCGGGAGGGGTTTCTGGAAACACCATATATTTT
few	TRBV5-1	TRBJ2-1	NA	CASSSQGPAGHNEQFF	TGCGCCAGCAGCTCACAGGGACCTGCTGGGCACAATGAGCAGTTCTTC
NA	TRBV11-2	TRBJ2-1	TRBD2	CASSLAGTSGVNEQFF	TGTGCCAGCAGCTTAGCTGGGACTAGCGGGGTCAATGAGCAGTTCTTC
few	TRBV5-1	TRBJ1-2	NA	CASSLNDKGYTF	TGCGCCAGCAGCTTAAATGACAAAGGCTACACCTTC
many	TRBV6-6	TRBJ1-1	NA	CASSQQGNTEAFF	TGTGCCAGCAGTCAACAGGGGAACACTGAAGCTTTCTTT
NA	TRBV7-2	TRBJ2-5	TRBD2	CASSLGSMRGQETQYF	TGTGCCAGCAGCTTAGGATCGATGCGGGGGCAAGAGACCCAGTACTTC
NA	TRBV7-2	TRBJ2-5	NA	CASSLVDSGETQYF	TGTGCCAGCAGCCTAGTGGACAGTGGGGAGACCCAGTACTTC
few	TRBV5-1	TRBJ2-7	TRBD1	CASSSGQGALPSF	TGCGCCAGCAGCTCGGGACAGGGGGCGCTTCCTTCATTC
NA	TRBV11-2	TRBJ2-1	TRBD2	CASSLVLPTLAGEQFF	TGTGCCAGCAGCTTAGTACTCCCAACTCTAGCGGGTGAGCAGTTCTTC
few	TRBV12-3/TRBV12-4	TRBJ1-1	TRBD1	CASSAGTGVDTEAFF	TGTGCCAGCAGTGCCGGGACAGGGGTGGACACTGAAGCTTTCTTT
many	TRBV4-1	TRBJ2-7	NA	CASSQVATDSYEQYF	TGCGCCAGCAGCCAAGTTGCTACAGACTCCTACGAGCAGTACTTC
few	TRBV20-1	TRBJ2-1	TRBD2	CSASVRAGGGYNEQFF	TGCAGTGCTAGTGTCCGAGCGGGAGGGGGGTACAATGAGCAGTTCTTC
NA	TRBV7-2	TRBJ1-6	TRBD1	CASSLGQGFSSPLHF	TGTGCCAGCAGCTTAGGACAGGGGTTTTCTTCACCCCTCCACTTT
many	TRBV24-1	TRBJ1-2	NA	CADMAAYGYTF	TGTGCCGACATGGCAGCCTATGGCTACACCTTC
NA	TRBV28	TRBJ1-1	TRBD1	CASSPMDRTVLEAFF	TGTGCCAGCAGTCCGATGGACAGGACGGTTTTAGAAGCTTTCTTT
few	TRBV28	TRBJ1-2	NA	CASSLFTLTGGGYTF	TGTGCCAGCAGCCTCTTCACCCTGACAGGTGGAGGCTACACCTTC
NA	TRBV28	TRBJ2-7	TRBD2	CASSLSSGSFPYEQYF	TGTGCCAGCAGTTTGTCCAGCGGGAGTTTCCCCTACGAGCAGTACTTC
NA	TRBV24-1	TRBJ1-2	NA	CATSDNGWRGYTF	TGTGCCACCAGTGATAATGGGTGGCGTGGCTACACCTTC
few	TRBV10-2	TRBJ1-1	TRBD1	CASSQGQGDTEAFF	TGCGCCAGCAGTCAAGGACAGGGGGACACTGAAGCTTTCTTT
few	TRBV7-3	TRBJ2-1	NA	CASSLSLGYNEQFF	TGTGCCAGCAGCTTATCTTTGGGTTACAATGAGCAGTTCTTC
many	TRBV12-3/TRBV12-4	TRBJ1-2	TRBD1	CASTAGQSFSYGYTF	TGTGCCAGCACTGCGGGACAGTCTTTTTCCTATGGCTACACCTTC
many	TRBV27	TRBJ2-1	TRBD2	CASRKWGISGEPRGNEQFF	TGTGCCAGCAGGAAGTGGGGTATTAGCGGGGAACCCAGAGGCAATGAGCAGTTCTTC
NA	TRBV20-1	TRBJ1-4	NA	CSATRGGGEKLFF	TGCAGTGCTACGCGGGGGGGCGGTGAAAAACTGTTTTTT
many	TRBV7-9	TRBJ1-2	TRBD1	CASSLNTGAYGYTF	TGTGCCAGCAGCTTAAATACAGGGGCCTATGGCTACACCTTC
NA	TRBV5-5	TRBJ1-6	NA	CASSLGAGNSPLHF	TGTGCCAGCAGCTTAGGGGCGGGAAATTCACCCCTCCACTTT
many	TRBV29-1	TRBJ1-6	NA	CSVRKGVGSPLHF	TGCAGCGTTCGCAAGGGGGTCGGTTCACCCCTCCACTTT
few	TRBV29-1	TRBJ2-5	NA	CSVGGVGSGETQYF	TGCAGCGTTGGGGGGGTGGGGTCCGGGGAGACCCAGTACTTC
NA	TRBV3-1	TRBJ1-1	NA	CASRDSTEAFF	TGTGCCAGCCGGGACTCCACTGAAGCTTTCTTT
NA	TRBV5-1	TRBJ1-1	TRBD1	CASSTTGGANTEAFF	TGCGCCAGCAGCACAACAGGGGGCGCGAACACTGAAGCTTTCTTT
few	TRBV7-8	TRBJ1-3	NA	CASSLDLRGNTIYF	TGTGCCAGCAGCTTAGATTTAAGGGGCAACACCATATATTTT